The 23 T cell receptor beta chains presented below share a single source sample, sequenced in a study of cytomegalovirus exposure and HLA in healthy donors. PCR primers comprised 60 Vbeta and 13 Jbeta primers. Assay: immunoSEQ multiplex PCR; the TCRdb copy retains only in-frame clones and omits some. The sample records roughly 150,000 clones, less than 9.5% being singletons. What was sequenced was PBMCs. The receptors shown here come from a male donor in good health and CMV-seronegative.

This sequence joins TRBV28 and TRBJ2-5; TRBD2 matches 8 bases. Germline CDR1 and CDR2: MDHEN and SYDVKM. This CDR3 is 16 amino acids long. V was pared by 6 bases and J by 8 bases, with 17 bases of the junction left unmatched. The CDR3 spells CASSPGTRPLADTQYF. The DNA for the CDR3 is TGTGCCAGCAGCCCCGGGACTAGACCCCTCGCGGATACCCAGTACTTC.

This clone was seen only a few times. The CDR3 loop reads CASSESVPGGYTF. For the CDR3, the DNA is TGTGCCAGCAGTGAGTCCGTTCCCGGTGGCTACACCTTC. V gene TRBV2 combines with J gene TRBJ1-2, with D unclear. The CDR3 length is 13 residues. In germline, CDR1 is SNHLY, CDR2 FYNNEI. V was pared by 3 bases and J by 7 bases, with 12 bases between. The full variable domain, rest sourced from reference TRBV2 and TRBJ1-2, is EPEVTQTPSHQVTQMGQEVILRCVPISNHLYFYWYRQILGQKVEFLVSFYNNEISEKSEIFDDQFSVERPDGSNFTLKIRSTKLEDSAMYFCASSESVPGGYTFGSGTRLTVV.

This clone was recorded once. The chain combines TRBV4-2 with TRBJ1-1; D is unclear. Germline V gene data show CDR1 as LGHNA and CDR2 as YNFKEQ. The ends were cut back, 0 bases at V and 3 bases at J, with 8 bases in the middle. The length of the CDR3 is 14 residues. DNA of the CDR3: TGTGCCAGCAGCCAAGAACAGAGGGACACTGAAGCTTTCTTT. Translating it yields CASSQEQRDTEAFF.

This clone has a handful of counts. This chain uses TRBV6-1 with TRBJ2-2, with 9 bases fitting TRBD2. After removal of 8 bases from V and 2 bases from J, the junction contained 6 bases not matched to a gene. The CDR3 runs to 15 residues. CDR1 is MNHNS, CDR2 SASEGT, per germline. The chain's CDR3 is CASQRLAGNTGELFF. DNA for the CDR3: TGTGCCAGCCAGCGGCTAGCGGGAAACACCGGGGAGCTGTTTTTT.

In its sample, this clone was seen a few times. V is TRBV28 and J is TRBJ1-1; D call uncertain. V shed 5 bases and J shed 6 bases, with 13 bases lying between them. In germline, CDR1 is MDHEN, CDR2 SYDVKM. CDR3 length: 13 amino acids. For the CDR3, the DNA is TGTGCCAGCAGTACACGCCTGAGGGCTGAAGCTTTCTTT. The encoded protein is CASSTRLRAEAFF.

This chain links TRBV28 with TRBJ2-2; D call uncertain. CDR3 size: 13 residues. V was cut by 3 bases and J by 2 bases, with 4 bases left in between. Germline V lookup: CDR1 MDHEN, CDR2 SYDVKM. CDR3 nucleotide sequence: TGTGCCAGCAGTTTCTTCAACACCGGGGAGCTGTTTTTT. It codes for CASSFFNTGELFF.

This chain connects TRBV5-8 to TRBJ2-7; a possible D gene is TRBD2 (5 bases). V was clipped by 4 bases and J by 3 bases, with 17 bases between them. The CDR3 extends over 15 amino acids. The germline CDR1 and CDR2 sequences are SGHTS and YDEGEE. CDR3 nucleotide sequence: TGTGCCAGCAGCAATAGTAGAGGGAATCGCTACGAGCAGTACTTC. Its translation is CASSNSRGNRYEQYF.

This clone was recorded a few times. The chain carries TRBV6-6 and TRBJ1-2; 7 bases are a match to TRBD1. Trimming removed 2 bases from V and 5 bases from J; junction bases left unmatched: 8. This CDR3 comprises 15 residues. CDR1 and CDR2 (germline): MNHNY, SVGAGI (reference sequence). CDR3 DNA sequence: TGTGCCAGCAGTTACACGGACAGGTCCCGGTATGGCTACACCTTC. The encoded protein is CASSYTDRSRYGYTF.

The chain combines TRBV10-3 with TRBJ2-1, with 11 bases aligning to TRBD1. V gave up 6 bases and J gave up 4 bases; unmatched junction bases: 5. CDR1 and CDR2 from the germline V gene are ENHRY and SYGVKD. This CDR3 is 15 amino acids long. The CDR3: CAISVGTGGYNEQFF. As DNA, the CDR3 is TGTGCCATCAGCGTCGGGACAGGGGGATACAATGAGCAGTTCTTC.

The rearrangement joins TRBV13 to TRBJ2-2; the D is unclear. Germline V gene data show CDR1 as PRHDT and CDR2 as FYEKMQ (reference sequence). CDR3 length equals 14 residues. V was pared by 8 bases and J by 4 bases, with 14 bases between. The CDR3 region is CASCLAPGTGELFF. The CDR3 region has the DNA TGTGCCAGCTGCCTGGCGCCGGGCACCGGGGAGCTGTTTTTT.

This clone was seen a handful of times. The chain uses TRBV4-1 and TRBJ1-1, with a weak D call TRBD1 (6 bases). Trimming took off 3 bases at V and 1 base at J, with 15 bases between the two ends. In germline, CDR1 is MGHRA, CDR2 YSYEKL. This CDR3 contains 16 residues. The CDR3 reads CASSHRASQGNTEAFF. The CDR3 DNA reads as TGCGCCAGCAGCCACCGAGCGTCACAGGGGAACACTGAAGCTTTCTTT.

This clone showed up just a few times. The chain uses TRBV5-1 and TRBJ2-5; 12 bases are shared with TRBD1. V shed 4 bases and J 5 bases; nucleotides not matched to a gene: 12. CDR3 length: 17 amino acids. Germline CDR1 and CDR2: SGHRS and YFSETQ. In nucleotides, the CDR3 is TGCGCCAGCAGCGTACGGACCGGGACAGGGGGCGCGGAGACCCAGTACTTC. This codes for CASSVRTGTGGAETQYF.

This clone was found a few times. This chain connects TRBV27 to TRBJ1-3; D is unclear. The CDR3 has 15 residues. Germline values: CDR1 MNHEY, CDR2 SMNVEV (reference sequence). V was cut by 2 bases and J by 0 bases, with 8 bases left in between. DNA of the CDR3: TGTGCCAGCAGTTTAACGGGGTACTCTGGAAACACCATATATTTT. Its translation is CASSLTGYSGNTIYF.

This clone was counted a single time. The J gene is TRBJ1-5, the V gene TRBV6-6, with 7 bases lining up with TRBD1. This CDR3 has 14 amino acids. Germline loops: CDR1 MNHNY, CDR2 SVGAGI (reference sequence). V lost 2 bases, J lost 7 bases, and 5 bases stayed unmatched. CDR3 bases: TGTGCCAGCAGTTACAGGCAGGGGGAGCAGCCCCAGCATTTT. This codes for CASSYRQGEQPQHF.

The chain couples TRBV9 to TRBJ1-1; TRBD1 is a possible D gene (6 bases). The CDR3 is made up of 15 amino acids. CDR1 and CDR2 (germline): SGDLS, YYNGEE. The V and J ends lost 4 bases and 4 bases respectively, with 17 bases between them. DNA of the CDR3: TGTGCCAGCAGCATATCCCTACAGGGCCGCACTGAAGCTTTCTTT. As protein: CASSISLQGRTEAFF.

This clone was detected only a few times. The rearrangement uses TRBV28 and TRBJ1-1; 7 bases are a match to TRBD1. The CDR3 sequence is 14 residues long. Germline V gene data show CDR1 as MDHEN and CDR2 as SYDVKM. Unmatched junction bases numbered 8, after V lost 4 bases and J lost 6 bases. The CDR3 region has the DNA TGTGCCAGCAGTTCGGGGACAGTTTATGCTGAAGCTTTCTTT. It translates to CASSSGTVYAEAFF.

This clone was found a few times. The J gene is TRBJ1-2, the V gene TRBV5-4; 7 nucleotides line up with TRBD1. Germline assignment: CDR1 SGHNT and CDR2 YYREEE (reference sequence). V shed 4 bases, J shed 2 bases, and the junction held 5 bases outside the gene matches. CDR3 length: 14 amino acids. The CDR3: CASSPRQGNYGYTF. CDR3 DNA: TGTGCCAGCAGCCCCCGACAGGGAAACTATGGCTACACCTTC.

This clone was detected a few times. CDR3 nucleotide sequence: TGCGCCAGCAGCCTGAGACAGACAAACACTGAAGCTTTCTTT. This sequence encodes CASSLRQTNTEAFF. This rearrangement joins TRBV4-1 to TRBJ1-1; D perhaps matches TRBD1 (5 bases). Germline CDR1 MGHRA, CDR2 YSYEKL. V shed 4 bases and J shed 2 bases, with 11 bases lying between them. The CDR3 spans 14 residues.

The chain employs TRBV6-6 and TRBJ1-3, with 7 positions matching TRBD1. From germline, CDR1 is MNHNY and CDR2 SVGAGI (reference sequence). Unmatched junction bases numbered 3, after V lost 6 bases and J lost 4 bases. CDR3 length equals 13 residues. CDR3 nucleotides: TGTGCCAGCAGAACGGACAGGGGAAACACCATATATTTT. Translation gives CASRTDRGNTIYF.

This clone showed up just a few times. The rearrangement joins TRBV5-1 to TRBJ2-7; 7 bases fit TRBD2. The V and J ends lost 0 bases and 3 bases, in that order; junction bases with no gene match: 6. Germline V CDR1 and CDR2: SGHRS, YFSETQ. This CDR3 has 15 residues. The CDR3 here is CASSLVGGDYYEQYF. CDR3 in DNA: TGCGCCAGCAGCTTGGTCGGCGGGGACTACTACGAGCAGTACTTC.

The V call is TRBV9, the J call TRBJ1-4; 7 nucleotides align to TRBD1. This CDR3 has 15 amino acids. V lost 4 bases to trimming and J lost 5 bases; unmatched junction nucleotides: 8. Germline lookup yields CDR1 SGDLS and CDR2 YYNGEE. CDR3 sequence reads: CASSPGTAGNEKLFF. For the CDR3, the DNA is TGTGCCAGCAGCCCCGGGACAGCAGGAAATGAAAAACTGTTTTTT.

The rearrangement joins TRBV6-5 to TRBJ1-1; D uncertain. The ends were cut back, 0 bases at V and 1 base at J, with 6 bases in the middle. The CDR3 has 14 residues. CDR1 and CDR2 from the germline V gene are MNHEY and SVGAGI. The CDR3 region is CASSYSMANTEAFF. In DNA, the CDR3 is TGTGCCAGCAGTTACTCGATGGCGAACACTGAAGCTTTCTTT.

Only a few counts were recorded for this clone. CDR3 nucleotide sequence: TGTGCCTGGAGTGGACAGGGGCCGTATCAGCCCCAGCATTTT. Its protein product is CAWSGQGPYQPQHF. This sequence joins TRBV30 and TRBJ1-5; 8 positions agree with TRBD1. In germline, CDR1 is GTSNPN, CDR2 SVGIG (reference sequence). The CDR3 runs 14 residues. Trimming removed 1 base from V and 5 bases from J; junction bases left unmatched: 4. The full variable domain, completed using reference TRBV30 and TRBJ1-5, is SQTIHQWPATLVQPVGSPLSLECTVEGTSNPNLYWYRQAAGRGLQLLFYSVGIGQISSEVPQNLSASRPQDRQFILSSKKLLLSDSGFYLCAWSGQGPYQPQHFGDGTRLSIL.